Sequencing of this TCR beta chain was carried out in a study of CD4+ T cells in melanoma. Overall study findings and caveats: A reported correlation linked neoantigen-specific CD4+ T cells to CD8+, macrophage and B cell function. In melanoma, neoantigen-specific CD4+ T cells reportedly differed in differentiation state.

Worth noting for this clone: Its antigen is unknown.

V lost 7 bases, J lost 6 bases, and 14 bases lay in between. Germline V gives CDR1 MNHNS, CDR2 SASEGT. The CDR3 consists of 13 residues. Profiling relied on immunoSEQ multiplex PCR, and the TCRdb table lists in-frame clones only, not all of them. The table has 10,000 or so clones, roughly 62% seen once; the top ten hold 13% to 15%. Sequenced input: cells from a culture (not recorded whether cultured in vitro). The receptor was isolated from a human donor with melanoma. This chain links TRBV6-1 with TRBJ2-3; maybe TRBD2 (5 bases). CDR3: CASKTSSIDTQYF. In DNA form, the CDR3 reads TGTGCCAGCAAGACCTCTAGCATCGATACGCAGTATTTT.